This section outlines one T cell receptor beta chain sequence together with its context. Its specificity is not known. The data are from a study of T-cell memory formation after mild COVID-19. Study-wide findings and caveats: Mainly in CM and EM were contracting CD4+ clones; CD8+ were in EMRA.

TCRdb called the 5' RACE reads again in MiXCR, with one record for every CDR3 protein. The sample has under 450,000 distinct CDR3 sequences; roughly 20% are singletons. This clonotype was obtained from a young man who had mild COVID-19 (a few samples of this study predate the infection). Cell type and time point are not known. Sequenced: PBMCs or a T cell subset sorted from them (not recorded which).

CDR3 region: CASSGTGDSNQPQHF. In DNA form, the CDR3 reads TGTGCCAGCTCCGGGACAGGGGATAGCAATCAGCCCCAGCATTTT. The V gene is TRBV18, the J gene TRBJ1-5; 10 bases are a match to TRBD1. With V trimmed by 6 bases and J by 0 bases, 2 bases remained unmatched. The CDR3 has 15 amino acids. CDR1 KGHSH and CDR2 LQKENI come from the germline V gene.